A selection of T cell receptor beta chains follows, all from one sample in a study of shared clonotypes between healthy human individuals. Here immunoSEQ multiplex PCR was the method, and the copy in TCRdb shows in-frame clones only, minus some. The table records roughly 2 million clones, approximately 94% of them present only once. The sample consisted of naive CD4+ T cells sorted from blood. The source is a man aged 18 to 29 in good health. Each CDR3 is given with its conserved first and last residue. A D gene is named only where the DNA matches it firmly. Clone size is shown for a subset of rows, as once, few, many or a class of expanded clone.

j_call clone_size v_call d_call cdr3_nt cdr3_aa
TRBJ2-7 NA TRBV9 NA TGTGCCAGCAGCCCACAACAGGGTTCCTGGTACGAGCAGTACTTC CASSPQQGSWYEQYF
TRBJ2-3 NA TRBV9 NA TGTGCCAGCAGCGAATGGGGGTTCGGCACAGATACGCAGTATTTT CASSEWGFGTDTQYF
TRBJ2-1 NA TRBV4-1 TRBD2 TGCGCCAGCAGTCACGGTCTAGCGGGGGGGCCGAATGAGCAGTTCTTC CASSHGLAGGPNEQFF
TRBJ2-5 NA TRBV30 NA TGTGCCTGGAGTCGACAGTGGGGAGAGACCCAGTACTTC CAWSRQWGETQYF
TRBJ1-4 NA TRBV5-1 TRBD1 TGCGCCAGCAGCTTGGGACAGGGAAATGAAAAACTGTTTTTT CASSLGQGNEKLFF
TRBJ2-1 NA TRBV20-1 NA TGCAGTGCTCCTGTAGGCAATGAGCAGTTCTTC CSAPVGNEQFF
TRBJ2-7 NA TRBV6-1 NA TGTGCCAGCAGTGACTTCGGACGGTCCTACGAGCAGTACTTC CASSDFGRSYEQYF
TRBJ1-2 NA TRBV5-1 NA TGCGCCAGCAGCTTGGCCGGGATTTCTGGAGGCTACACCTTC CASSLAGISGGYTF
TRBJ2-1 NA TRBV5-4 TRBD1 TGTGCCAGCACTGGGGTTGGACAGGGTATCGAGGAGCAGTTCTTC CASTGVGQGIEEQFF
TRBJ2-1 NA TRBV5-1 TRBD2 TGCGCCAGCAGCTTGCTAGCGGGAGAGGGGAATGAGCAGTTCTTC CASSLLAGEGNEQFF
TRBJ2-3 NA TRBV10-3 TRBD2 TGTGCCATCAGTCTGAGCGGGGGGTTCATAATCACTTCAGATACGCAGTATTTT CAISLSGGFIITSDTQYF
TRBJ2-1 NA TRBV7-9 NA TGTGCCAGCAGCTTGTCCGGGACCTACAATGAGCAGTTCTTC CASSLSGTYNEQFF
TRBJ1-1 once TRBV5-1 NA TGCGCCAGCAGCTTGGGACAAAGTGAAGCTTTCTTT CASSLGQSEAFF
TRBJ2-1 few TRBV10-1 NA TGCGCCAGCAGTGAGTCGGAGACGTACAATGAGCAGTTCTTC CASSESETYNEQFF
TRBJ1-1 once TRBV5-4 TRBD1 TGTGCCAGCAGCTCACAGGGGGGCTCTGAAGCTTTCTTT CASSSQGGSEAFF
TRBJ1-5 NA TRBV19 TRBD1 TGTGCCAGTAGTAAGAGAGCGGGGACAGGATTAAATCAGCCCCAGCATTTT CASSKRAGTGLNQPQHF
TRBJ1-2 once TRBV27 TRBD1 TGTGCCAGCAGTTTACACAGGGGGCTATACAACTATGGCTACACCTTC CASSLHRGLYNYGYTF
TRBJ2-7 NA TRBV18 NA TGTGCCAGCTCACCACTGGTCTCCTACGAGCAGTACTTC CASSPLVSYEQYF
TRBJ2-3 NA TRBV5-1 TRBD2 TGCGCCAGCAGCACTAGCGGGGGGAGGACAGATACGCAGTATTTT CASSTSGGRTDTQYF
TRBJ2-5 NA TRBV6-1 TRBD2 TGTGCCAGCAGTGAGGGTACTAGCGGATATAGGGCGACCCAGTACTTC CASSEGTSGYRATQYF
TRBJ1-5 NA TRBV7-2 NA TGTGCCAGCAGCCCTCCGAATCAGCCCCAGCATTTT CASSPPNQPQHF
TRBJ2-2 NA TRBV10-3 TRBD2 TGTGCCATCAAAGGTAGCGGGACGGGCACCGGGGAGCTGTTTTTT CAIKGSGTGTGELFF
TRBJ2-7 NA TRBV30 NA TGTGCCTGGACGGGTACCTACGAGCAGTACTTC CAWTGTYEQYF
TRBJ1-3 NA TRBV28 NA TGTGCCAGCAGTTGGGGCTCTGGAAACACCATATATTTT CASSWGSGNTIYF
TRBJ2-7 NA TRBV30 TRBD1 TGTGCCTGGAGTGCGGGACAGGGTGCAGGCTACGAGCAGTACTTC CAWSAGQGAGYEQYF
TRBJ2-7 NA TRBV27 NA TGTGCCAGCAGTTCATTACCCGCCCCCGAGCAGTACTTC CASSSLPAPEQYF
TRBJ1-5 NA TRBV30 NA TGTGCCTGGGGCCAGGGGCAGCCCCAGCATTTT CAWGQGQPQHF
TRBJ1-1 NA TRBV28 TRBD1 TGTGCCAGCAGTTACAGGGGAACTGAAGCTTTCTTT CASSYRGTEAFF
TRBJ2-7 NA TRBV7-8 NA TGTGCCAGCAGCTCCCTAGCGAACACCTACGAGCAGTACTTC CASSSLANTYEQYF
TRBJ2-1 NA TRBV5-4 NA TGTGCCAGCAGTCGGGACATTCCTGTCTATGAGCAGTTCTTC CASSRDIPVYEQFF
TRBJ2-2 NA TRBV10-1 NA TGCGCCAGCCGCGGTGTCACCGGGGAGCTGTTTTTT CASRGVTGELFF